Following are 14 T cell receptor beta chains from one sample sequenced in a study of immune heterogeneity within non-small cell lung tumors. Multiplex PCR (32 V and 13 J primers) was used to amplify the TCR beta CDR3. Each CDR3 protein gets one entry after TCRdb re-called the multiplex PCR reads with MiXCR. The data contain some 14,000 distinct CDR3 sequences, about 30% of them singletons. The authors used roughly 600 ng of bulk tumor genomic DNA per sample as template. Widely spaced biopsies, several per primary tumor, were obtained at surgery. Those enrolled were patients newly diagnosed with untreated non-small cell lung cancer and undergoing curative surgery. Sequencing was carried out using lung tumor tissue. The receptors shown here come from a man between 40 and 49 years old with non-small cell lung cancer.

This chain joins TRBV14 and TRBJ2-1; TRBD2 is a possible D gene (5 bases). Deletions cut 3 bases from V and 4 bases from J, with 10 bases between. CDR3 length equals 14 residues. Germline V lookup: CDR1 SGHDN, CDR2 FVKESK. The CDR3 loop reads CASSHPSGYNEQFF. The CDR3 DNA is TGTGCCAGCAGCCATCCCTCGGGATACAATGAGCAGTTCTTC.

The J gene is TRBJ2-1, the V gene TRBV20-1; 9 bases are a match to TRBD1. Germline trimming cut 1 base from V and 9 bases from J; bases unmatched to any gene: 13. Germline loops: CDR1 DFQATT, CDR2 SNEGSKA (reference sequence). The CDR3 runs 16 residues. CDR3 residues: CSARGHTGQGVGEQFF. CDR3 nucleotides: TGCAGTGCTAGAGGGCACACGGGACAGGGTGTAGGTGAGCAGTTCTTC.

This clonotype has ten or more counts. The rearrangement joins TRBV12-3 or TRBV12-4 to TRBJ2-4; D call uncertain. This CDR3 comprises 15 residues. Trimming left V 1 base short and J 0 bases short, with 7 bases between. For the CDR3, the DNA is TGTGCCAGCAGTTTAGGGAGCCCAGCCAAAAACATTCAGTACTTC. This translates into CASSLGSPAKNIQYF.

This clonotype was seen at least ten times. The V and J genes are TRBV20-1 and TRBJ1-3, with a weak D call TRBD1 (6 bases). V was clipped by 6 bases and J by 0 bases, with 12 bases between them. Per germline, CDR1 DFQATT and CDR2 SNEGSKA (reference sequence). CDR3 length: 14 residues. CDR3 in DNA: TGCAGTGCCGTCGGGGGCGGCTCTGGAAACACCATATATTTT. This encodes CSAVGGGSGNTIYF.

This chain connects TRBV5-1 to TRBJ1-1; D may be TRBD1 (5 bases). V gave up 4 bases and J gave up 1 base, with 14 bases separating them. The CDR3 is 15 amino acids. Germline V gene data show CDR1 as SGHRS and CDR2 as YFSETQ. This chain's CDR3 is CASSLRDGSNTEAFF. CDR3 sequence (DNA): TGCGCCAGCAGCCTAAGGGACGGGTCGAACACTGAAGCTTTCTTT.

This chain links TRBV10-3 with TRBJ2-3; TRBD1 might be the D (6 bases). In germline, CDR1 is ENHRY, CDR2 SYGVKD. V shed 8 bases and J shed 6 bases, with 21 bases lying between them. The CDR3 runs 15 residues. The DNA of the CDR3 is TGTGCCATCGGGACACGAGGTCAAACTTCGGATACGCAGTATTTT. Translated: CAIGTRGQTSDTQYF.

This clonotype was detected ten times or more. The rearrangement uses TRBV30 and TRBJ1-2; D gene ambiguous. Germline loops: CDR1 GTSNPN, CDR2 SVGIG (reference sequence). CDR3 length: 12 residues. The V end lost 0 bases, the J end lost 6 bases, and 8 bases lay between the germline ends. In DNA, the CDR3 is TGTGCCTGGAGTGTCCAAAAGAATGGCTACACCTTC. Its protein product is CAWSVQKNGYTF.

This clonotype was observed at least ten times. CDR3 DNA: TGTGCCAGCAGTTACTCGACGACTTTGGAGCAGTACTTC. Encoded protein: CASSYSTTLEQYF. The chain has TRBV6-5 and TRBJ2-7, with D unclear. The CDR3 length is 13 residues. Germline lookup yields CDR1 MNHEY and CDR2 SVGAGI. V lost 0 bases to trimming and J lost 7 bases, with 10 bases between them.

This clonotype was observed many times. V is TRBV11-3 and J is TRBJ1-4; no clear D. V lost 3 bases and J lost 0, with 8 bases in between. CDR1 is SGHNT and CDR2 is YENEEA in the germline V gene. CDR3 length equals 15 residues. In DNA, the CDR3 is TGTGCCAGCAGCTTGTTGGGATCAACTAATGAAAAACTGTTTTTT. It translates to CASSLLGSTNEKLFF.

Notes on this clonotype: A much larger clone sits a single nucleotide away, making a read error possible. The chain recombines TRBV30 with TRBJ1-2; D perhaps matches TRBD1 (6 bases). The V gene's germline CDR1 is GTSNPN and CDR2 SVGIG (reference sequence). This CDR3 comprises 15 residues. Trimming took off 2 bases at V and 2 bases at J, with 15 bases between the two ends. CDR3 protein: CAWSPLGTRNYGYTF. CDR3 nucleotides: TGTGCCTGGAGTCCCTTAGGGACACGGAACTATGGCTACACCTTC.

This clonotype was observed a handful of times. Here the CDR3 DNA reads TGTGCCAGCGAGGGGGGCTCCTTGCACCAGACCCAGTACTTC. Translated: CASEGGSLHQTQYF. The V and J genes are TRBV28 and TRBJ2-5; D is possibly TRBD1 or TRBD2 (6 bases each). Germline CDR1 MDHEN, CDR2 SYDVKM. The V and J ends lost 8 bases and 6 bases respectively, with 19 bases between them. This CDR3 is 14 amino acids long.

Of note for this clonotype: This could be a read error, since a much larger clone is one nucleotide away. The chain is built from TRBV20-1 and TRBJ1-1; no firm D call. The CDR3 loop spans 16 amino acids. The V end was cut by 5 bases, the J end by 0 bases, with 19 bases between. Germline CDR1 reads DFQATT; CDR2 reads SNEGSKA (reference sequence). CDR3 in amino acids: CSALRTPLLLNTEAFF. The CDR3 DNA follows: TGCAGTGCTTTACGGACCCCCCTTTTACTGAACACTGAAGCTTTCTTT.

The chain combines TRBV7-9 with TRBJ2-1, with a weak D call TRBD2 (5 bases). Trimming removed 5 bases at V and 9 bases at J, with 17 bases between. Germline V gives CDR1 SEHNR, CDR2 FQNEAQ (reference sequence). The CDR3 contains 14 residues. CDR3 DNA sequence: TGTGCCAGCAGCCACACGACTATAGCTACTGAGCAGTTCTTC. This codes for CASSHTTIATEQFF.

In this sample, this clonotype turned up a few times. The chain carries TRBV5-6 and TRBJ1-2, with 9 positions matching TRBD1. Germline V gene data show CDR1 as SGHDT and CDR2 as YYEEEE. The CDR3 contains 15 residues. V gave up 4 bases and J gave up 4 bases; unmatched junction bases: 8. The CDR3 loop reads CASSRDRDLFYGYTF. The CDR3 DNA follows: TGTGCCAGCAGCAGGGACAGGGACCTCTTCTATGGCTACACCTTC. Based on the CDR3 plus reference TRBV5-6 and TRBJ1-2, the full variable domain is DAGVTQSPTHLIKTRGQQVTLRCSPKSGHDTVSWYQQALGQGPQFIFQYYEEEERQRGNFPDRFSGHQFPNYSSELNVNALLLGDSALYLCASSRDRDLFYGYTFGSGTRLTVV.